Presented here are 22 T cell receptor beta chains from one specimen sequenced in a study of a mutant IDH1 vaccine in newly diagnosed glioma. These receptors lack a known antigen. Specified time point: week 11, during vaccination. The investigators gave 300 ug of mutant IDH1 20-mer peptide in each vaccine dose, together with topical imiquimod. TCRdb's copy holds only in-frame clones and misses some; the assay was immunoSEQ multiplex PCR. Among 25,000 to 40,000 clones listed, about 73% were seen once. The sequences come from PBMCs, collected from a glioma patient whose treatment included an IDH1 peptide vaccine. Every receptor here comes from a man aged 25-40 years with glioma.

This clone has just one count. The chain employs TRBV5-4 and TRBJ1-1; unclear D gene. Looked up from germline, CDR1 is SGHNT and CDR2 is YYREEE (reference sequence). Deletions cut 0 bases from V and 1 base from J, with 7 bases between. This CDR3 region has 14 residues. In nucleotides, the CDR3 is TGTGCCAGCAGCTTGGACGGGCCGAACACTGAAGCTTTCTTT. Protein sequence: CASSLDGPNTEAFF.

This clone was counted a few times. The chain couples TRBV15 to TRBJ1-1; D gene ambiguous. The V gene lost 1 base and the J gene lost 3 bases, with 18 bases spanning the gap. Germline V gives CDR1 LNHNV, CDR2 YYDKDF (reference sequence). This CDR3 region has 17 residues. This chain's CDR3 is CATSRGGFRTTHTEAFF. Written as DNA, the CDR3 is TGTGCCACCAGCAGAGGCGGCTTCAGAACTACTCACACTGAAGCTTTCTTT.

The rearrangement uses TRBV5-1 and TRBJ2-5; 7 bases match TRBD2. CDR1 SGHRS and CDR2 YFSETQ come from the germline V gene. CDR3 size: 17 residues. V was clipped by 4 bases and J by 6 bases; unmatched bases: 18. CDR3 loop: CASSGGVQAGVRKTQYF. In DNA form, the CDR3 reads TGCGCCAGCAGCGGGGGGGTACAGGCTGGAGTGAGGAAGACCCAGTACTTC.

The chain is built from TRBV28 and TRBJ2-1; no clear D gene. The ends were cut back, 3 bases at V and 7 bases at J, with 16 bases in the middle. Germline loops: CDR1 MDHEN, CDR2 SYDVKM. This CDR3 is 15 amino acids long. The CDR3 is CASSLSTSRSNEQFF. The CDR3 nucleotides read TGTGCCAGCAGTTTGTCGACTTCCCGTTCGAATGAGCAGTTCTTC. The full variable domain, in which reference TRBV28 and TRBJ2-1 provide the parts outside the CDR3, is DVKVTQSSRYLVKRTGEKVFLECVQDMDHENMFWYRQDPGLGLRLIYFSYDVKMKEKGDIPEGYSVSREKKERFSLILESASTNQTSMYLCASSLSTSRSNEQFFGPGTRLTVL.

This chain connects TRBV19 to TRBJ2-7; D is ambiguous. Trimming took off 3 bases at V and 6 bases at J, with 15 bases between the two ends. Germline V CDR1 and CDR2: LNHDA, SQIVND (reference sequence). This CDR3 comprises 14 residues. CDR3 coding DNA: TGTGCCAGTAGTATTTCTCTCGCCACGGGCGAGCAGTACTTC. It encodes CASSISLATGEQYF.

The chain links TRBV18 to TRBJ1-2; no clear D. Trimming pared 3 bases from V and 6 bases from J, leaving 11 bases between. This CDR3 has 13 amino acids. In germline, CDR1 is KGHSH, CDR2 LQKENI. The CDR3 reads CASSPLGIDGYTF. The CDR3 region has the DNA TGTGCCAGCTCACCCCTGGGGATAGATGGCTACACCTTC.

This clone has only a few counts. This sample also contains other DNA sequences that code for the same CDR3. V and J are TRBV30 and TRBJ1-1; D is ambiguous. Trimming left V 4 bases short and J 2 bases short, with 5 bases between. The germline CDR1 and CDR2 sequences are GTSNPN and SVGIG (reference sequence). The CDR3 totals 11 residues. CDR3 nucleotide sequence: TGTGCCTGGATCCGAAACACTGAAGCTTTCTTT. Translation gives CAWIRNTEAFF.

The DNA of the CDR3 is TGTGCCAGTAGTATAGATGGGGCGTTCAATCAGCCCCAGCATTTT. The encoded protein is CASSIDGAFNQPQHF. The V call is TRBV19, the J call TRBJ1-5; D perhaps matches TRBD1 (5 bases). CDR1 is LNHDA, CDR2 SQIVND, per germline (reference sequence). Deletions cut 0 bases from V and 3 bases from J, with 9 bases between. This CDR3 spans 15 amino acids. Full variable domain (outside the CDR3, taken from reference TRBV19 and TRBJ1-5): DGGITQSPKYLFRKEGQNVTLSCEQNLNHDAMYWYRQDPGQGLRLIYYSQIVNDFQKGDIAEGYSVSREKKESFPLTVTSAQKNPTAFYLCASSIDGAFNQPQHFGDGTRLSIL.

The chain is built from TRBV19 and TRBJ2-1; 10 nucleotides align to TRBD2. J gave up 4 bases and V 3 bases, and 18 bases lay outside the gene matches. This CDR3 is 20 amino acids long. The germline V gene encodes CDR1 LNHDA and CDR2 SQIVND (reference sequence). DNA for the CDR3: TGTGCCAGTAGTATCTTTACGGTCACTAGCGGGGCGTTTCGATACAATGAGCAGTTCTTC. It codes for CASSIFTVTSGAFRYNEQFF. Supplemented by reference TRBV19 and TRBJ2-1, the full variable domain reads DGGITQSPKYLFRKEGQNVTLSCEQNLNHDAMYWYRQDPGQGLRLIYYSQIVNDFQKGDIAEGYSVSREKKESFPLTVTSAQKNPTAFYLCASSIFTVTSGAFRYNEQFFGPGTRLTVL.

The chain couples TRBV10-3 to TRBJ2-2, with 8 bases aligning to TRBD2. J lost 6 bases, V lost 4 bases, and 10 bases had no gene match. Germline assignment: CDR1 ENHRY and CDR2 SYGVKD. The CDR3 extends over 16 amino acids. The CDR3 region has the DNA TGTGCCATCAGTGGTCCCGGGACTAGAGGTTCCGGGGAGCTGTTTTTT. Translating gives CAISGPGTRGSGELFF.

This chain uses TRBV5-1 with TRBJ2-7, with D tentatively TRBD2 (5 bases). Germline CDR1 reads SGHRS; CDR2 reads YFSETQ. The germline V and J ends were trimmed by 0 bases and 2 bases, with 9 bases remaining between them. The CDR3 length is 14 residues. The DNA of the CDR3 is TGCGCCAGCAGCTTGGGTAGCGTTACCTACGAGCAGTACTTC. Amino acid sequence: CASSLGSVTYEQYF.

J is TRBJ2-1 and V is TRBV15; D not resolved. V was cut by 4 bases and J by 5 bases, with 18 bases left in between. The CDR3 runs 16 residues. Germline assignment: CDR1 LNHNV and CDR2 YYDKDF (reference sequence). CDR3 bases: TGTGCCACCAGCATGTGGGTGGGGATGTCGGACAATGAGCAGTTCTTC. Encoded protein: CATSMWVGMSDNEQFF.

The genes are TRBV6-1 and TRBJ1-1; D unresolved. CDR1 is MNHNS, CDR2 SASEGT, per germline. V lost 8 bases and J 0 bases, leaving 4 bases between the germline ends. The length of the CDR3 is 11 residues. CDR3 DNA: TGTGCCAGCCATATGAACACTGAAGCTTTCTTT. Amino acid sequence: CASHMNTEAFF.

The CDR3 protein is CASSKTMNTEAFF. The CDR3 region has the DNA TGTGCCAGCAGTAAGACCATGAACACTGAAGCTTTCTTT. The chain recombines TRBV2 with TRBJ1-1; no clear D. CDR1 and CDR2 (germline): SNHLY, FYNNEI. The CDR3 extends over 13 amino acids. Trimming pared 5 bases from V and 0 bases from J, leaving 7 bases between.

V is TRBV30 and J is TRBJ1-2; weak D call: TRBD1 (5 bases). The V gene's germline CDR1 is GTSNPN and CDR2 SVGIG (reference sequence). V shed 0 bases and J shed 2 bases, with 7 bases lying between them. The CDR3 totals 13 residues. The CDR3 DNA sequence: TGTGCCTGGAGTGTACAGGCGAACTATGGCTACACCTTC. Its translation is CAWSVQANYGYTF.

The chain employs TRBV14 and TRBJ2-7; 10 positions match TRBD2. This CDR3 is 17 amino acids long. Trimming at V came to 1 base and at J to 5 bases, leaving 11 bases not matched to a gene. The germline CDR1 and CDR2 sequences are SGHDN and FVKESK. The CDR3 reads CASSQGYRAGGPNEQYF. The CDR3 coding sequence is TGTGCCAGCAGCCAAGGGTATCGAGCGGGAGGGCCGAACGAGCAGTACTTC. Together with reference TRBV14 and TRBJ2-7, the CDR3 gives the full variable domain: EAGVTQFPSHSVIEKGQTVTLRCDPISGHDNLYWYRRVMGKEIKFLLHFVKESKQDESGMPNNRFLAERTGGTYSTLKVQPAELEDSGVYFCASSQGYRAGGPNEQYFGPGTRLTVT.

The CDR3 is CASGKQGFENGYTF. As DNA, the CDR3 is TGTGCCAGCGGCAAACAGGGGTTTGAGAATGGCTACACCTTC. The rearrangement links TRBV9 to TRBJ1-2; 7 positions agree with TRBD1. Germline V gives CDR1 SGDLS, CDR2 YYNGEE. V lost 7 bases to trimming and J lost 6 bases; unmatched junction nucleotides: 12. The CDR3 is made up of 14 amino acids.

This clone was seen a few times. The V and J genes are TRBV19 and TRBJ2-1; D gene uncertain. Germline lookup yields CDR1 LNHDA and CDR2 SQIVND (reference sequence). This CDR3 region has 14 residues. The V end lost 5 bases, the J end lost 1 base, and 9 bases lay between the germline ends. Here the CDR3 reads CASSHAGSYNEQFF. The DNA of the CDR3 is TGTGCCAGTAGTCATGCTGGATCCTACAATGAGCAGTTCTTC.

The chain joins TRBV19 to TRBJ2-3; 9 nucleotides line up with TRBD1. Germline V gives CDR1 LNHDA, CDR2 SQIVND (reference sequence). The J segment lost 3 bases and the V segment lost 6 bases, leaving 4 bases of the junction unmatched. This CDR3 is built from 14 residues. The CDR3: CASSRDRETDTQYF. Written as DNA, the CDR3 is TGTGCCAGTAGCAGGGACAGGGAGACAGATACGCAGTATTTT.

The J gene is TRBJ2-7, the V gene TRBV7-9; 9 bases align to TRBD1. With 5 bases clipped from V and 6 bases from J, the junction kept 5 bases outside the gene matches. This CDR3 region has 13 residues. Germline V lookup: CDR1 SEHNR, CDR2 FQNEAQ (reference sequence). CDR3 residues: CASSPWDRVEQYF. CDR3 nucleotides: TGTGCCAGCAGCCCGTGGGACAGGGTCGAGCAGTACTTC. Full variable domain (missing parts from reference TRBV7-9 and TRBJ2-7): DTGVSQNPRHKITKRGQNVTFRCDPISEHNRLYWYRQTLGQGPEFLTYFQNEAQLEKSRLLSDRFSAERPKGSFSTLEIQRTEQGDSAMYLCASSPWDRVEQYFGPGTRLTVT.

The chain joins TRBV19 to TRBJ1-4, with D unclear. V dropped 6 bases and J dropped 0 bases, with 8 bases sitting between them. The CDR3 length is 14 residues. Germline V gene lookup returns CDR1 LNHDA and CDR2 SQIVND (reference sequence). The CDR3: CASRATSTNEKLFF. As DNA, the CDR3 is TGTGCCAGTAGAGCGACCTCAACTAATGAAAAACTGTTTTTT.

V gene TRBV7-8 combines with J gene TRBJ1-5; D gene uncertain. This CDR3 is built from 14 residues. Trimming stripped 0 bases from V and 5 bases from J, with 8 bases between. The germline gives CDR1 SGHVS, CDR2 FQNEAQ. This CDR3 reads CASSLADRDQPQHF. DNA for the CDR3: TGTGCCAGCAGCTTAGCGGACCGTGATCAGCCCCAGCATTTT.